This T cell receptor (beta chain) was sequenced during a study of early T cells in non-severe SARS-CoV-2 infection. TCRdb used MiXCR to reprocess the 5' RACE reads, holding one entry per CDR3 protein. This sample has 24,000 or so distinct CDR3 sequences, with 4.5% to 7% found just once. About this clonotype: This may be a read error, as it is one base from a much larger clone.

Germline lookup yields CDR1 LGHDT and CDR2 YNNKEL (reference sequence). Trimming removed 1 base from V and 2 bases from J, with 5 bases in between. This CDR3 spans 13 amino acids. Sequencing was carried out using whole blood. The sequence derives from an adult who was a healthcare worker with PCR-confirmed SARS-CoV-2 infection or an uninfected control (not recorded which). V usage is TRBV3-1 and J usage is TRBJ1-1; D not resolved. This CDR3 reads CASSQGVNTEAFF. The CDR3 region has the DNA TGTGCCAGCAGCCAAGGGGTTAACACTGAAGCTTTCTTT.